The next 8 T cell receptor beta chains were all read from a single sample in a study of blood T cell repertoires in COVID-19 (dated by TCRdb to about 2020). The library was built by means of the immunoSEQ multiplex PCR assay. TCRdb carries this immuneACCESS record with in-frame sequences only. Its versions omit some clonotypes, under half of them owing to an unresolved V gene in the studies checked, with the rest unexplained. The sample yields some 80,000 clones; 70% to 90% were counted once. About 20% of the sample lies in the top ten. Sample: peripheral blood. The source is an elderly man with active or convalescent COVID-19.

The chain carries TRBV30 and TRBJ2-3; the match to TRBD1 covers 8 bases. Unmatched junction bases numbered 6, after V lost 3 bases and J lost 4 bases. CDR3 length: 14 amino acids. Germline V gene data show CDR1 as GTSNPN and CDR2 as SVGIG (reference sequence). The DNA for the CDR3 is TGTGCCTGGAGCCTTCAGGGGGCGGCAGATACGCAGTATTTT. Amino acid sequence: CAWSLQGAADTQYF.

This clone came up many times. The genes are TRBV6-5 and TRBJ1-3, with D uncertain. The germline V gene encodes CDR1 MNHEY and CDR2 SVGAGI. This CDR3 comprises 14 residues. Trimming removed 6 bases at V and 0 bases at J, with 9 bases between. CDR3 amino acids: CASRPRYSGNTIYF. The DNA of the CDR3 is TGTGCCAGCAGACCGAGATACTCTGGAAACACCATATATTTT.

The CDR3 DNA reads as TGCAGCGTTGAAAGCGTTACCACTGGCTACACCTTC. Translation: CSVESVTTGYTF. This chain uses TRBV29-1 with TRBJ1-2, with D uncertain. Germline loops: CDR1 SQVTM, CDR2 ANQGSEA. Trimming pared 2 bases from V and 7 bases from J, leaving 11 bases between. The CDR3 length is 12 residues.

Written as DNA, the CDR3 is TGTGCCAGCAGCCCGGGAGCGGATACTAAAGAGACCCAGTACTTC. Translating gives CASSPGADTKETQYF. The chain is built from TRBV4-2 and TRBJ2-5; the D gene is possibly TRBD2 (6 bases). The V gene lost 4 bases and the J gene lost 3 bases, with 15 bases spanning the gap. Per the germline V gene, CDR1 is LGHNA and CDR2 is YNFKEQ. This CDR3 contains 15 residues.

Here the CDR3 DNA reads TGTGCCAGCAGCCAAGACTTGATGGCCCAGCCCCAGCATTTT. Amino acids: CASSQDLMAQPQHF. The chain recombines TRBV3-1 (or the pseudogene TRBV3-2) with TRBJ1-5; D is undetermined. The germline V and J ends were trimmed by 0 bases and 7 bases, with 10 bases remaining between them. CDR1 is LGHDT and CDR2 is YNNKEL in the germline V gene (reference sequence). The CDR3 runs 14 residues.

The chain carries TRBV9 and TRBJ1-6, with D perhaps TRBD1 (6 bases). The CDR3 extends over 14 amino acids. The germline V and J ends were trimmed by 1 base and 6 bases, with 8 bases remaining between them. Germline values: CDR1 SGDLS, CDR2 YYNGEE. CDR3 loop: CASSVHRVNSPLHF. The DNA for the CDR3 is TGTGCCAGCAGCGTACACAGGGTTAATTCACCCCTCCACTTT.

The rearrangement links TRBV5-6 to TRBJ2-7; weak D call: TRBD2 (5 bases). CDR3 length equals 16 residues. Germline CDR1 is SGHDT and CDR2 is YYEEEE. The V and J ends lost 3 bases and 2 bases respectively, with 18 bases between them. CDR3 nucleotide sequence: TGTGCCAGCAGCTCACCGGGCCGGGGTTCGACCTACGAGCAGTACGTC. Amino acid sequence: CASSSPGRGSTYEQYV.

The rearrangement joins TRBV7-9 to TRBJ2-3, with D unresolved. CDR1 and CDR2 (germline): SEHNR, FQNEAQ (reference sequence). The CDR3 is made up of 13 amino acids. Trimming removed 5 bases from V and 10 bases from J, with 16 bases in between. The CDR3: CASSGGPAAAQYF. The CDR3 DNA reads TGTGCCAGCAGCGGCGGCCCGGCTGCCGCGCAGTATTTT. The entire variable domain, with the rest obtained from reference TRBV7-9 and TRBJ2-3, is as follows: DTGVSQNPRHKITKRGQNVTFRCDPISEHNRLYWYRQTLGQGPEFLTYFQNEAQLEKSRLLSDRFSAERPKGSFSTLEIQRTEQGDSAMYLCASSGGPAAAQYFGPGTRLTVL.